Listed below are T cell receptor beta chains from one sample, sequenced in a study of tissue T cells after allogeneic stem cell transplantation. TCRdb's table, derived via immunoSEQ multiplex PCR, lists solely in-frame clones and lacks some. The table records about 26,000 clones, roughly 89% of them present only once. Specimen: blood, collected before transplantation. The source of these receptors is a male donor older than 55 who later had graft-versus-host disease after an allogeneic stem cell transplant. CDR3s include the opening cysteine and the closing phenylalanine or tryptophan. The order of the fields is J gene, D gene, V gene, clone size, CDR3 protein, CDR3 DNA. D genes are given only for firm matches. The size field is filled for only some rows; it gives once, few, many or a size class.

TRBJ1-2,.,TRBV3-1/TRBV3-2,.,CASSLEGTYGYTF,TGTGCCAGCAGCTTAGAGGGGACCTATGGCTACACCTTC
TRBJ2-7,.,TRBV7-9,.,CASSSLSEQYF,TGTGCCAGCAGCTCCTTGTCTGAGCAGTACTTC
TRBJ1-1,TRBD1,TRBV5-6,.,CASRNRGTTEAFF,TGTGCCAGCAGGAACAGGGGGACCACTGAAGCTTTCTTT
TRBJ1-3,.,TRBV5-5,.,CASSLVVDPSGNTIYF,TGTGCCAGCAGCTTGGTCGTGGACCCCTCTGGAAACACCATATATTTT
TRBJ1-3,.,TRBV6-5,.,CASSREVSGNTIYF,TGTGCCAGCAGCAGGGAAGTGTCGGGAAACACCATATATTTT
TRBJ1-6,.,TRBV3-1/TRBV3-2,few,CASSHGDRNSPLHF,TGTGCCAGCAGCCACGGGGACCGGAATTCACCCCTCCACTTT
TRBJ1-3,.,TRBV20-1,.,CSASGGGPGNTIYF,TGCAGTGCTAGTGGGGGGGGTCCTGGAAACACCATATATTTT
TRBJ2-7,TRBD2,TRBV4-1,.,CASSQAVVAGEDEQYF,TGCGCCAGCAGCCAAGCGGTAGTGGCGGGAGAGGACGAGCAGTACTTC
TRBJ2-3,TRBD1,TRBV7-9,.,CASSLSRGPGTDTQYF,TGTGCCAGCAGTCTTAGTAGGGGGCCGGGGACAGATACGCAGTATTTT
TRBJ2-3,TRBD2,TRBV6-5,.,CASSYMREGRSDTQYF,TGTGCCAGCAGTTACATGCGGGAGGGCCGATCAGATACGCAGTATTTT
TRBJ1-2,.,TRBV3-1/TRBV3-2,.,CASSIGEYGYTF,TGTGCCAGCAGCATAGGGGAATATGGCTACACCTTC
TRBJ2-7,TRBD2,TRBV28,.,CASSLGRGRAYEQYF,TGTGCCAGCAGTTTGGGGAGGGGCAGGGCCTACGAGCAGTACTTC
TRBJ1-2,.,TRBV7-2,once,CASSSSQGPYGYTF,TGTGCCAGCAGCTCCTCACAGGGTCCTTATGGCTACACCTTC
TRBJ2-7,.,TRBV7-2,.,CASSPPLDEQYF,TGTGCCAGCAGCCCCCCGTTGGACGAGCAGTACTTC
TRBJ1-5,.,TRBV6-5,.,CASRGLQPQHF,TGTGCCAGCAGGGGTCTTCAGCCCCAGCATTTT
TRBJ2-5,TRBD2,TRBV5-4,.,CASSLRAGYQETQYF,TGTGCCAGCAGCTTGAGAGCGGGGTACCAAGAGACCCAGTACTTC
TRBJ2-5,.,TRBV4-3,.,CASSQVGSGPQETQYF,TGCGCCAGCAGCCAAGTAGGAAGCGGACCTCAAGAGACCCAGTACTTC
TRBJ2-3,.,TRBV29-1,.,CSVGEALGFSADTQYF,TGCAGCGTTGGAGAGGCCTTAGGATTCTCCGCAGATACGCAGTATTTT
TRBJ1-2,TRBD1,TRBV27,.,CASKITGGGYTF,TGTGCCAGCAAAATAACAGGGGGTGGCTACACCTTC
TRBJ2-1,TRBD2,TRBV2,.,CASSALSGGTGEQFF,TGTGCCAGCAGTGCTCTTAGCGGGGGGACGGGCGAGCAGTTCTTC
TRBJ2-7,TRBD2,TRBV18,.,CASSGTGTSSYEQYF,TGTGCCAGCTCAGGAACCGGGACTAGCTCCTACGAGCAGTACTTC
TRBJ2-5,TRBD2,TRBV7-3,.,CASSLGGTSGITYQETQYF,TGTGCCAGCAGCTTAGGGGGGACTAGCGGGATCACGTACCAAGAGACCCAGTACTTC
TRBJ2-3,TRBD2,TRBV14,.,CASSRGLAGALVGPDTQYF,TGTGCCAGCAGCCGAGGACTAGCGGGAGCCCTTGTGGGCCCAGATACGCAGTATTTT
TRBJ1-1,.,TRBV3-1/TRBV3-2,.,CASSPKDGGVGEAFF,TGTGCCAGCAGCCCAAAAGATGGGGGGGTTGGTGAAGCTTTCTTT
TRBJ1-1,TRBD1,TRBV6-2/TRBV6-3,.,CASSQKGQWSSTEAFF,TGTGCCAGCAGCCAAAAGGGACAGTGGTCGAGCACTGAAGCTTTCTTT
TRBJ1-1,.,TRBV25-1,.,CASSESRLSGRTEAFF,TGTGCCAGCAGTGAGTCTCGGCTCTCAGGGAGGACTGAAGCTTTCTTT
TRBJ2-7,TRBD2,TRBV25-1,.,CATGTSGRYEQYF,TGTGCCACCGGGACTAGCGGGAGATACGAGCAGTACTTC
TRBJ2-6,.,TRBV28,.,CASSLPGTGANVLTF,TGTGCCAGCAGTTTACCCGGAACTGGGGCCAACGTCCTGACTTTC
TRBJ1-1,.,TRBV6-2/TRBV6-3,.,CASSYRPGKAFF,TGTGCCAGCAGTTATAGGCCTGGGAAGGCTTTCTTT
TRBJ2-1,.,TRBV4-2,.,CASSQELRINEQFF,TGTGCCAGCAGCCAAGAACTCAGAATCAATGAGCAGTTCTTC
TRBJ1-2,TRBD1,TRBV4-1,.,CASSLITGGGYGYTF,TGCGCCAGCAGCCTTATCACAGGGGGAGGCTATGGCTACACCTTC
TRBJ2-5,TRBD1,TRBV25-1,.,CASSHPHRGRGETQYF,TGTGCCAGCAGCCACCCCCACAGGGGGCGCGGGGAGACCCAGTACTTC
TRBJ2-1,.,TRBV6-4,.,CASSEGLPPYNEQFF,TGTGCCAGCAGTGAAGGACTTCCTCCCTACAATGAGCAGTTCTTC
TRBJ2-7,.,TRBV6-1,.,CASSEAGSEAYEQYF,TGTGCCAGCAGTGAAGCGGGGTCTGAGGCCTACGAGCAGTACTTC
TRBJ2-7,TRBD1,TRBV27,.,CASSREDRANEQYF,TGTGCCAGCAGTCGGGAAGACAGGGCTAACGAGCAGTACTTC
TRBJ2-3,.,TRBV11-2,.,CASRRTSTDTQYF,TGTGCCAGCAGAAGGACGAGCACAGATACGCAGTATTTT
TRBJ2-3,TRBD2,TRBV5-4,.,CASSGTSGPSTDTQYF,TGTGCCAGCAGCGGAACTAGCGGACCTAGCACAGATACGCAGTATTTT